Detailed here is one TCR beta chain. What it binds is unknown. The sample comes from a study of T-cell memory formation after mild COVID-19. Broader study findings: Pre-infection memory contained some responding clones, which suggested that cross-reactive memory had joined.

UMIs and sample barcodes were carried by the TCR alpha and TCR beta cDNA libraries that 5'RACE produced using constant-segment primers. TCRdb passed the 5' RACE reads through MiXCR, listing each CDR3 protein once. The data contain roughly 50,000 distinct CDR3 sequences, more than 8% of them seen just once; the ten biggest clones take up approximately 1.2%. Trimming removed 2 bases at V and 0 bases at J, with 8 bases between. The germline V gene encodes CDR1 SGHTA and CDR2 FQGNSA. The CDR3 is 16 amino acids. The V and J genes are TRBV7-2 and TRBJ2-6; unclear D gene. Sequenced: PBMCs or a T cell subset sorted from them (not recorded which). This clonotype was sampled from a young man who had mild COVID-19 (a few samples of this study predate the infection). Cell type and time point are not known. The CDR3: CASSLSLGSGANVLTF. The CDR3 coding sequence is TGTGCCAGCAGCTTAAGTTTGGGCTCTGGGGCCAACGTCCTGACTTTC.